These T cell receptor beta chains were read from a single sample in a study of blood T cell repertoires in COVID-19. Assay used: immunoSEQ multiplex PCR; TCRdb lists only in-frame clones, some missing. The sample consists of about 240,000 clones, around nine tenths of them appearing once. Specimen: PBMCs or T cells enriched from blood (not recorded which). The receptors originated from a woman in her 30s who had recovered from COVID-19. CDR3s leave out the opening cysteine and the closing phenylalanine or tryptophan.

v_gene	CDR3aa
TRBV6-2/TRBV6-3	ASSTGNEQF
TRBV28	ASSVPGQGGRPLH
TRBV5-6	ASNKRTLPGNTIY
TRBV7-2	ASSVDRGDTQY
TRBV7-3	ASSSEVTDTQY
TRBV7-2	ASSLAGQEEYGYT
TRBV2	ASSSTPGTGSQLF
TRBV4-3	ASSQEQRVYNEQF
TRBV30	AWSSGSSSWTYEQY
TRBV28	ASSSQQAHNEKLF
TRBV30	AWSGSYNEQF
TRBV24-1	ATSPGSHSYEQY
TRBV13	ASSLTGSRNTEAF
TRBV29-1	SASLGQTGDSPLH
TRBV11-3	AWAGVNGYT
TRBV6-2/TRBV6-3	ASSRDRHNQPQH
TRBV10-1	ASSESPSGTSGYGELF
TRBV7-8	ASSGDLGTGEETQY
TRBV11-2	ASRFQGRSEAF
TRBV7-2	ASSSGQGAGAEAF
TRBV11-1	ASSLGLAGELF
TRBV7-2	ASSYQPTEGSEQF
TRBV7-2	ASSMDSSQPYGYT
TRBV23-1	AQQASLLRDRGSYNEQF
TRBV28	ASSYSSYRAHGDTQY
TRBV4-1	ASSQDHPQEDTQY
TRBV6-5	ASRSVTGGNTIY
TRBV14	ASSQTSGRKTQY
TRBV25-1	ASSEPGSRNGYT
TRBV9	ASTLEVDPIYGYT
TRBV18	ASAPISANSYEQY
TRBV30	AWSKSYEQY
TRBV27	ASSINGQQNTEAF
TRBV6-5	ASSSDTGELF
TRBV5-4	ASSLDSNTEAF
TRBV19	ASSPSRTGIIEAF
TRBV21-1	ASSKGLAVSYNEQF
TRBV11-2	ASSLVRGWNQPQH
TRBV28	ASSLATRNTEAF
TRBV7-2	ASSLTSRGVGTQY
TRBV3-1/TRBV3-2	ASSELSGTGAGNTIY
TRBV4-3	ASSQDRGANEKLF
TRBV19	ASSLLSEEGHYGYT
TRBV28	ASRQGGSYGYT
TRBV28	ASSPDSNYGYT
TRBV15	ATQLEKAYNSPLH
TRBV5-1	ASSPNNEQF
TRBV5-1	ASSLAEGIRSY
TRBV15	ATSRERQAGNTIY
TRBV18	ASSPASRVKAF
TRBV13	ASSLEGTGIYEQY
TRBV4-3	ASSQDRVVNTEAF
TRBV5-1	ASSGSGTGGTGELF
TRBV21-1	ASSKRTSGREDEQF